This T cell receptor beta chain emerged from a study of T cell responses to AZD1222 COVID-19 vaccine. Findings and limits, study-wide: Clonal diversity was possibly underestimated; the donors were predominantly white British and more often female. At study baseline, merely a handful of AZD1222 recipients were seropositive.

Data came from immunoSEQ multiplex PCR; TCRdb stores just in-frame clones and leaves some out. The sample shows over 150,000 clones, around 93% of them seen only once. The CDR3 sequence is 13 residues long. Germline V gives CDR1 MNHEY, CDR2 SVGAGI. The V end was cut by 2 bases, the J end by 1 base, with 4 bases between. A remark on this clone: Its antigen remains unknown.

This chain links TRBV6-5 with TRBJ2-3; D is unresolved. The sequencing used peripheral blood, collected 28 days after the second AZD1222 dose. This TCR came from an adult who received the AZD1222 COVID-19 vaccine. The CDR3 is CASSYGGTDTQYF. Written as DNA, the CDR3 is TGTGCCAGCAGTTACGGGGGCACAGATACGCAGTATTTT.